The 9 T cell receptor beta chains reported below all come from one sample, sequenced in a study of T cell changes during pregnancy in multiple sclerosis. Measured with immunoSEQ multiplex PCR; TCRdb has only the in-frame clones, and not every one. Among around 83,000 clones listed, about 89% were seen once. The sample consisted of CD4+ T cells from peripheral blood mononuclear cells, taken in the second trimester of pregnancy. The receptors derive from a female donor with multiple sclerosis, enrolled in a pregnancy study.

The count of this clone is one. The CDR3 region has the DNA TGTGCCAGCAGCTTAGGGGGACTAGCGGGAGTTGAGCAGTTCTTC. Translation gives CASSLGGLAGVEQFF. The chain carries TRBV11-3 and TRBJ2-1; 14 bases fit TRBD2. The germline gives CDR1 SGHNT, CDR2 YENEEA. V lost 1 base, J lost 9 bases, and 2 bases stayed unmatched. The CDR3 contains 15 residues.

The chain couples TRBV10-3 to TRBJ1-6; TRBD1 might be the D (5 bases). CDR1 ENHRY and CDR2 SYGVKD come from the germline V gene. The length of the CDR3 is 12 residues. V shed 10 bases and J shed 8 bases, with 12 bases lying between them. CDR3 in amino acids: CATRETDSPLHF. The CDR3 bases are TGTGCCACCAGGGAAACAGATTCACCCCTCCACTTT.

This chain joins TRBV11-2 and TRBJ1-4; 7 bases agree with TRBD1. The V and J ends lost 1 base and 8 bases, in that order; junction bases with no gene match: 7. This CDR3 has 15 amino acids. Per the germline V gene, CDR1 is SGHAT and CDR2 is FQNNGV. The CDR3 bases are TGTGCCAGCAGCTTAGGTCAGGGGGGAGACGAAAAACTGTTTTTT. Residues: CASSLGQGGDEKLFF. Full variable domain (rest looked up from reference TRBV11-2 and TRBJ1-4): EAGVAQSPRYKIIEKRQSVAFWCNPISGHATLYWYQQILGQGPKLLIQFQNNGVVDDSQLPKDRFSAERLKGVDSTLKIQPAKLEDSAVYLCASSLGQGGDEKLFFGSGTQLSVL.

As DNA, the CDR3 is TGTGCCAGCAGCTTTAGGGGGACTAGCGGTTACAATGAGCAGTTCTTC. It translates to CASSFRGTSGYNEQFF. The V and J genes are TRBV5-6 and TRBJ2-1; TRBD2 agrees at 11 bases. Germline values: CDR1 SGHDT, CDR2 YYEEEE. The V and J ends lost 2 bases and 4 bases, in that order; junction bases with no gene match: 5. This CDR3 is 16 amino acids long. The complete variable domain, with remaining parts taken from reference TRBV5-6 and TRBJ2-1, reads DAGVTQSPTHLIKTRGQQVTLRCSPKSGHDTVSWYQQALGQGPQFIFQYYEEEERQRGNFPDRFSGHQFPNYSSELNVNALLLGDSALYLCASSFRGTSGYNEQFFGPGTRLTVL.

The chain employs TRBV11-3 and TRBJ2-7, with 8 bases matching TRBD1. The CDR3 covers 14 residues. The germline V gene encodes CDR1 SGHNT and CDR2 YENEEA. The trim removed 6 bases at V and 3 bases at J, leaving 7 bases unmatched. DNA for the CDR3: TGTGCCAGCAGGCCTGGACAGGGTATCTACGAGCAGTACTTC. This sequence encodes CASRPGQGIYEQYF.

The chain recombines TRBV19 with TRBJ1-5; tentatively, D is TRBD1 (5 bases). V was shortened by 9 bases and J by 2 bases, with 11 bases between the two germline ends. CDR1 LNHDA and CDR2 SQIVND come from the germline V gene (reference sequence). CDR3 length: 13 amino acids. CDR3 in amino acids: CASRVFGNQPQHF. The CDR3 DNA follows: TGTGCCAGCAGGGTTTTTGGCAATCAGCCCCAGCATTTT.

This chain connects TRBV29-1 to TRBJ1-2; TRBD1 matches 11 bases. Germline-derived CDR1 and CDR2 are SQVTM and ANQGSEA. The CDR3 is 12 residues long. Trimming cost V 8 bases and J 6 bases; bases outside gene matches: 5. CDR3: CSTRTGGDGYTF. Written as DNA, the CDR3 is TGCAGCACACGGACAGGGGGCGATGGCTACACCTTC.

The chain is built from TRBV27 and TRBJ2-1, with D possibly matching TRBD1 (5 bases). Trimming removed 1 base at V and 8 bases at J, with 6 bases between. Per the germline V gene, CDR1 is MNHEY and CDR2 is SMNVEV (reference sequence). The CDR3 loop spans 12 amino acids. Here the CDR3 DNA reads TGTGCCAGCAGTTTATTAGGGGATGAGCAGTTCTTC. It encodes CASSLLGDEQFF.

This chain joins TRBV29-1 and TRBJ2-1; TRBD2 agrees at 11 bases. The CDR3 runs 16 residues. The V gene end was trimmed by 3 bases and the J gene end by 3 bases; junction bases not matched to a gene: 7. Germline V gene lookup returns CDR1 SQVTM and CDR2 ANQGSEA. This CDR3 reads CSVEGSTSGDYNEQFF. CDR3 sequence (DNA): TGCAGCGTTGAGGGATCGACTAGCGGGGACTACAATGAGCAGTTCTTC.